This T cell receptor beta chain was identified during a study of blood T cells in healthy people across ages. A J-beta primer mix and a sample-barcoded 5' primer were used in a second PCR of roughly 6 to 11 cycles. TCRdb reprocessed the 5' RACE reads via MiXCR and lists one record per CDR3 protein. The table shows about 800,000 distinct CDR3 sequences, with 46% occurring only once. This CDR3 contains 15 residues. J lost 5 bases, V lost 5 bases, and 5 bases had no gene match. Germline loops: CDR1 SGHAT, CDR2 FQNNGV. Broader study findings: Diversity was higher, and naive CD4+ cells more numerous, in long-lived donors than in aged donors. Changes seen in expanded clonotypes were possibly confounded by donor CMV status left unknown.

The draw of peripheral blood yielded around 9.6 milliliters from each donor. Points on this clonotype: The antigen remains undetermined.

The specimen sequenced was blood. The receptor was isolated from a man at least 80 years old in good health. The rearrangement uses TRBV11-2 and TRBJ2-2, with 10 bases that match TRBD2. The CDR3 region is CASSTGTSVTGELFF. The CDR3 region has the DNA TGTGCCAGCAGCACCGGGACTAGCGTTACCGGGGAGCTGTTTTTT.